The next 18 T cell receptor beta chains were all read from a single sample in a study of cytomegalovirus exposure and HLA in healthy donors. PCR used 60 Vbeta primers and 13 Jbeta primers. Some clones are missing from TCRdb's copy, which holds only in-frame ones; the method was immunoSEQ multiplex PCR. This sample carries 120,000 or so clones, roughly 80% of them seen once, and the ten largest clones take less than 2.5%. Sequencing was carried out using PBMCs. These receptors all stem from a man aged 30 to 39 in good health and CMV-seronegative.

The chain has TRBV10-2 and TRBJ2-5; possibly TRBD1 for D (6 bases). The CDR3 has 12 residues. Trimming pared 5 bases from V and 5 bases from J, leaving 9 bases between. Germline V gene lookup returns CDR1 WSHSY and CDR2 SAAADI. The CDR3 DNA is TGCGCCAGCAGTAACAGGGTGGAGACCCAGTACTTC. This encodes CASSNRVETQYF.

The CDR3 DNA sequence: TGTGCCAGCAGCTTAGGGGGACAGGGGAATGAAAAACTGTTTTTT. Translation: CASSLGGQGNEKLFF. The rearrangement joins TRBV11-2 to TRBJ1-4; TRBD1 agrees at 10 bases. This CDR3 has 15 residues. Germline V gives CDR1 SGHAT, CDR2 FQNNGV. V dropped 1 base and J dropped 5; count of bases not matched to a gene: 1.

The chain joins TRBV5-1 to TRBJ2-3, with D uncertain. Germline V gene data show CDR1 as SGHRS and CDR2 as YFSETQ. CDR3 length equals 14 residues. The V gene lost 0 bases and the J gene lost 7 bases, with 12 bases spanning the gap. This chain's CDR3 is CASSLAGLGNTQYF. DNA for the CDR3: TGCGCCAGCAGCTTGGCCGGGTTAGGTAATACGCAGTATTTT.

The V gene is TRBV29-1, the J gene TRBJ2-3, with TRBD2 identical over 14 bases. Germline CDR1 is SQVTM and CDR2 is ANQGSEA. The CDR3 loop spans 14 amino acids. V was clipped by 8 bases and J by 2 bases; unmatched bases: 3. The CDR3 protein is CSMGLAGDTDTQYF. The CDR3, as DNA: TGCAGCATGGGACTAGCGGGGGACACAGATACGCAGTATTTT.

The V call is TRBV9, the J call TRBJ1-3, with a possible D match to TRBD1 (6 bases). The CDR3 sequence is 16 residues long. V lost 4 bases and J lost 0, with 14 bases in between. CDR1 is SGDLS, CDR2 YYNGEE, per germline. The CDR3 DNA reads as TGTGCCAGCAGCAAAGGGGGTTGGGGCTCTGGAAACACCATATATTTT. It is translated as CASSKGGWGSGNTIYF.

This clone was seen once. The chain has TRBV7-9 and TRBJ2-6, with no clear D. Between the trimmed V and J ends, which lost 4 bases and 3 bases, there was a span of 13 bases. This CDR3 has 16 residues. From germline, CDR1 is SEHNR and CDR2 FQNEAQ (reference sequence). The CDR3 loop is CASSSRTSGGANVLTF. Here the CDR3 DNA reads TGTGCCAGCAGCTCACGAACCTCGGGTGGGGCCAACGTCCTGACTTTC.

This clone was seen a handful of times. The V gene is TRBV10-3, the J gene TRBJ2-7; 10 nucleotides match TRBD1. Per germline, CDR1 ENHRY and CDR2 SYGVKD. CDR3 size: 14 residues. Germline trimming cut 5 bases from V and 3 bases from J; bases unmatched to any gene: 4. The CDR3 region is CAISTGTGVYEQYF. The CDR3 bases are TGTGCCATCAGTACCGGGACAGGGGTCTACGAGCAGTACTTC.

The chain links TRBV7-9 to TRBJ2-7; D is perhaps TRBD1 (6 bases). This CDR3 comprises 15 residues. V dropped 7 bases and J dropped 2 bases, with 18 bases sitting between them. The germline V gene has CDR1 SEHNR and CDR2 FQNEAQ (reference sequence). CDR3 in amino acids: CASTSGTGPPYEQYF. CDR3 bases: TGTGCCAGCACTTCCGGTACAGGGCCCCCCTACGAGCAGTACTTC.

The rearrangement links TRBV6-5 to TRBJ2-3; 9 bases align to TRBD2. Trimming cost V 2 bases and J 5 bases; bases outside gene matches: 8. The CDR3 extends over 16 amino acids. Germline CDR1 and CDR2: MNHEY and SVGAGI. CDR3 region: CASSYAASGAKDTQYF. The CDR3 nucleotides read TGTGCCAGCAGTTACGCAGCTAGCGGGGCCAAAGATACGCAGTATTTT.

Details on this clone: The same CDR3 is also encoded by other DNA sequences in this sample. This chain joins TRBV6-5 and TRBJ2-3, with TRBD2 identical over 8 bases. V trimming: 6 bases; J trimming: 1 base; junction bases outside the gene matches: 0. From germline, CDR1 is MNHEY and CDR2 SVGAGI. The CDR3 runs 13 residues. In nucleotides, the CDR3 is TGTGCCAGCAGGACTAGCGGCACAGATACGCAGTATTTT. Its translation: CASRTSGTDTQYF.

This chain connects TRBV13 to TRBJ2-7; TRBD1 matches at 8 bases. The germline CDR1 and CDR2 sequences are PRHDT and FYEKMQ (reference sequence). The junction had 5 bases not matched to a gene; V was cut back by 4 bases and J by 3 bases. The CDR3 totals 14 residues. DNA for the CDR3: TGTGCCAGCAGCTGGCGGGACAGGCGCTACGAGCAGTACTTC. Protein product: CASSWRDRRYEQYF. Full variable domain (missing parts from reference TRBV13 and TRBJ2-7): AAGVIQSPRHLIKEKRETATLKCYPIPRHDTVYWYQQGPGQDPQFLISFYEKMQSDKGSIPDRFSAQQFSDYHSELNMSSLELGDSALYFCASSWRDRRYEQYFGPGTRLTVT.

V is TRBV6-5 and J is TRBJ2-7; D not resolved. In germline, CDR1 is MNHEY, CDR2 SVGAGI. V was pared by 6 bases and J by 2 bases, with 14 bases between. The CDR3 totals 14 residues. The CDR3 region is CASRQAFQTYEQYF. CDR3 nucleotides: TGTGCCAGCAGGCAGGCTTTCCAGACCTACGAGCAGTACTTC.

The chain is built from TRBV28 and TRBJ2-7; 7 positions agree with TRBD1. Germline assignment: CDR1 MDHEN and CDR2 SYDVKM. The CDR3 spans 11 residues. J was trimmed by 3 bases and V by 7 bases; bases with no gene match: 0. This chain's CDR3 is CASTGGYEQYF. The CDR3 DNA follows: TGTGCCAGCACAGGGGGCTACGAGCAGTACTTC. Variable domain in full (rest from reference TRBV28 and TRBJ2-7): DVKVTQSSRYLVKRTGEKVFLECVQDMDHENMFWYRQDPGLGLRLIYFSYDVKMKEKGDIPEGYSVSREKKERFSLILESASTNQTSMYLCASTGGYEQYFGPGTRLTVT.

The rearrangement joins TRBV28 to TRBJ2-2; tentative D call: TRBD1 (6 bases). The CDR3 consists of 13 residues. Germline V gene data show CDR1 as MDHEN and CDR2 as SYDVKM. Trimming stripped 8 bases from V and 2 bases from J, with 9 bases between. The CDR3 loop reads CASDRLNTGELFF. The CDR3 bases are TGTGCCAGCGACAGGCTCAACACCGGGGAGCTGTTTTTT. The full variable domain, completed using reference TRBV28 and TRBJ2-2, is DVKVTQSSRYLVKRTGEKVFLECVQDMDHENMFWYRQDPGLGLRLIYFSYDVKMKEKGDIPEGYSVSREKKERFSLILESASTNQTSMYLCASDRLNTGELFFGEGSRLTVL.

The J gene is TRBJ2-5, the V gene TRBV9; 7 bases are shared with TRBD1. The J call could be wrong; TRBJ2-7 is a better fit for the DNA end. Germline assignment: CDR1 SGDLS and CDR2 YYNGEE. The length of the CDR3 is 14 residues. Here the CDR3 DNA reads TGTGCCAGCAGCCTGGGGACAGTCTCCTACGAGCAGTACTTC. It translates to CASSLGTVSYEQYF.

The V gene is TRBV9, the J gene TRBJ2-5; 7 nucleotides match TRBD1. With V trimmed by 4 bases and J by 5 bases, 5 bases remained unmatched. The CDR3 sequence is 13 residues long. The V gene's germline CDR1 is SGDLS and CDR2 YYNGEE. The CDR3 sequence: CASSPRGSETQYF. The DNA of the CDR3 is TGTGCCAGCAGCCCCAGGGGGTCGGAGACCCAGTACTTC.

V usage is TRBV7-8 and J usage is TRBJ1-5; D possibly corresponds to TRBD1 (5 bases). The germline gives CDR1 SGHVS, CDR2 FQNEAQ. Trimming pared 5 bases from V and 4 bases from J, leaving 15 bases between. The CDR3 contains 15 residues. The CDR3 coding sequence is TGTGCCAGCAGCCCCTCGACAGAAATGAATCAGCCCCAGCATTTT. Encoded protein: CASSPSTEMNQPQHF. Full variable domain (missing parts from reference TRBV7-8 and TRBJ1-5): GAGVSQSPRYKVAKRGQDVALRCDPISGHVSLFWYQQALGQGPEFLTYFQNEAQLDKSGLPSDRFFAERPEGSVSTLKIQRTQQEDSAVYLCASSPSTEMNQPQHFGDGTRLSIL.

The table lists this clone with a count of one. CDR3 nucleotide sequence: TGTGCCAGCAGGGGCAGGGTTGTCCAAGAGACCCAGTACTTC. It translates to CASRGRVVQETQYF. This rearrangement joins TRBV2 to TRBJ2-5, with D possibly matching TRBD1 (5 bases). V lost 6 bases and J lost 1, with 12 bases in between. The CDR3 is 14 amino acids. Germline assignment: CDR1 SNHLY and CDR2 FYNNEI.